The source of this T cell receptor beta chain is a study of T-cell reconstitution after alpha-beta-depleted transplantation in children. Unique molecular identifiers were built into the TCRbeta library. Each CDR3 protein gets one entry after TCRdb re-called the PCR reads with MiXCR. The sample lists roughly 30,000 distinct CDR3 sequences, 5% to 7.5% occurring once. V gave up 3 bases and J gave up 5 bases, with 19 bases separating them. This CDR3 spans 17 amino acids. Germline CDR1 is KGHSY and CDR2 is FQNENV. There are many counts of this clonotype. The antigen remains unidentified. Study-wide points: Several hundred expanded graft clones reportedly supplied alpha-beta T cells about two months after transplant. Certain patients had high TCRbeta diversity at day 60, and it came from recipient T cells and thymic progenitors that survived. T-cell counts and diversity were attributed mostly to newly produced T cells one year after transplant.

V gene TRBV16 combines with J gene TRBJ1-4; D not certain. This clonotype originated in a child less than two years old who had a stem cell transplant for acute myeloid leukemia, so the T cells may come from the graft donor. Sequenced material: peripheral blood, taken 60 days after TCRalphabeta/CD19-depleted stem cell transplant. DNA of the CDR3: TGTGCCAGCAGCCATTCCCCATACAGAGCGCTCAATGAAAAACTGTTTTTT. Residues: CASSHSPYRALNEKLFF.